These 28 T cell receptor beta chains came from one sample sequenced in a study of metastatic and nonmetastatic thyroid tumors. Ahead of thyroid surgery, no patient had received treatment of any kind. TCRdb recomputed clones from the PCR reads via MiXCR. The data contain 15,000 to 20,000 clones, 22% of them singletons. Sequencing was carried out using adjacent normal tissue. Receptors originate from a female donor with papillary thyroid cancer or a benign thyroid nodule (not recorded which). Some clones in this sample may be carry-over from other donors' samples.

This clone occurred a few times. This chain uses TRBV10-3 with TRBJ2-1, with TRBD2 as a possible D gene (5 bases). Per germline, CDR1 ENHRY and CDR2 SYGVKD. The V end lost 5 bases, the J end lost 5 bases, and 13 bases lay between the germline ends. The CDR3 has 14 residues. CDR3 amino acids: CAISYASRDNEQFF. CDR3 bases: TGTGCCATCAGTTATGCTAGCCGCGACAATGAGCAGTTCTTC.

With respect to this clone: Since no conserved phenylalanine or tryptophan closes the CDR3, a read error is the likely cause. The DNA is omitted, as the CDR3 cannot be located on it reliably, and the CDR3 follows TCRdb's listing. The rearrangement joins TRBV13 to TRBJ2-2; the table's D call TRBD1 went unverified against the DNA. CDR1 PRHDT and CDR2 FYEKMQ come from the germline V gene (reference sequence). Termini included, the CDR3 measures 15 amino acids. CDR3: CASSSGQGRSGELSL.

This clone has a count of ten or more. Relative to the germline gene, one junction end is altered; a read error may explain this. The chain joins TRBV12-5 to TRBJ2-1; D not certain. The CDR3 spans 14 residues. Germline lookup yields CDR1 LGHNT and CDR2 FRNRAP. The CDR3 is CASGYSLSYNEQSF. The CDR3 DNA follows: TGTGCTAGTGGTTACTCCCTATCCTACAATGAGCAGTCCTTC.

This clone is medium-sized (0.01 to 0.1%) within its sample. The chain couples TRBV24-1 to TRBJ1-5; 8 nucleotides match TRBD1. Germline V gene data show CDR1 as KGHDR and CDR2 as SFDVKD. The CDR3 length is 14 residues. The V and J ends lost 2 bases and 8 bases, in that order; junction bases with no gene match: 4. In nucleotides, the CDR3 is TGTGCCACCAGTGATTGGGACAGGAACAAGCCCCAGCATTTT. Its translation is CATSDWDRNKPQHF.

The chain combines TRBV11-2 with TRBJ2-3; no reliable D call. Trimming stripped 3 bases from V and 5 bases from J, with 12 bases between. This CDR3 is built from 14 residues. Germline V CDR1 and CDR2: SGHAT, FQNNGV. The CDR3 coding sequence is TGTGCCAGCAGCTTTAATCGTGTGTTAGATACGCAGTATTTT. Amino acids: CASSFNRVLDTQYF.

About this clone itself: Relative to the germline gene, one junction end is altered; a read error may explain this. CDR3 protein: CASRATINQHQHF. DNA of the CDR3: TGTGCCAGCAGGGCCACTATCAATCAGCACCAGCATTTT. This sequence joins TRBV28 and TRBJ1-5; D gene unclear. CDR3 size: 13 residues. The germline V gene has CDR1 MDHEN and CDR2 SYDVKM.

In this sample, this clone turned up many times. A much larger clone differs from this one at a single base, so this may be a read error. The sample carries other DNA sequences with the same CDR3. The rearrangement joins TRBV6-1 to TRBJ1-3, with D uncertain. CDR3 size: 16 residues. With 6 bases removed from V and 0 bases from J, the gap between germline ends came to 15 bases. Looked up from germline, CDR1 is MNHNS and CDR2 is SASEGT. The CDR3 region is CASSPKGDLSGNTIYF. As DNA, the CDR3 is TGTGCCAGCAGCCCCAAAGGAGACCTCTCTGGAAACACCATATATTTT.

This chain joins TRBV7-8 and TRBJ2-1, with 8 bases matching TRBD2. Germline values: CDR1 SGHVS, CDR2 FQNEAQ. This CDR3 has 15 residues. V dropped 7 bases and J dropped 7; count of bases not matched to a gene: 12. The CDR3 DNA reads TGTGCCAGCACAGCGGGACTAGGTTTGGGTAATGAGCAGTTCTTC. Translation: CASTAGLGLGNEQFF. The variable domain in full, with the rest retrieved from reference TRBV7-8 and TRBJ2-1, is GAGVSQSPRYKVAKRGQDVALRCDPISGHVSLFWYQQALGQGPEFLTYFQNEAQLDKSGLPSDRFFAERPEGSVSTLKIQRTQQEDSAVYLCASTAGLGLGNEQFFGPGTRLTVL.

Many counts were recorded for this clone. Other DNA sequences in the sample encode the same CDR3. The chain is built from TRBV20-1 and TRBJ2-5; 13 nucleotides match TRBD2. The V segment lost 0 bases and the J segment 4 bases; nucleotides outside the gene matches: 11. Germline CDR1 reads DFQATT; CDR2 reads SNEGSKA (reference sequence). This CDR3 has 18 amino acids. CDR3 bases: TGCAGTGCTAGAGATCCCGGGACTAGCGGGAAACTTACAGAGACCCAGTACTTC. Encoded protein: CSARDPGTSGKLTETQYF.

This clone has ten or more counts. This chain connects TRBV12-3 or TRBV12-4 to TRBJ2-1; D unresolved. V gave up 4 bases and J gave up 7 bases, with 8 bases separating them. The CDR3 extends over 12 amino acids. The CDR3 sequence: CASSSARNEQFF. CDR3 nucleotide sequence: TGTGCCAGCAGTTCAGCTCGTAATGAGCAGTTCTTC.

This chain links TRBV6-1 with TRBJ2-7, with D perhaps TRBD2 (6 bases). CDR3 length: 14 residues. V was clipped by 8 bases and J by 2 bases, with 16 bases between them. Germline V gene data show CDR1 as MNHNS and CDR2 as SASEGT. CDR3 in amino acids: CASAQDGGPYEQYF. In DNA, the CDR3 is TGTGCCAGCGCTCAGGACGGGGGACCCTACGAGCAGTACTTC.

In this sample, this clone turned up a few times. The junction and the germline gene differ at one end; a read error may be behind it. The chain joins TRBV19 to TRBJ2-7; TRBD1 or TRBD2 may be the D gene (6 bases each). This CDR3 region has 15 residues. Germline V CDR1 and CDR2: LNHDA, SQIVND (reference sequence). CDR3: CASSVSLPGASEKYF. For the CDR3, the DNA is TGTGCCAGTAGTGTGTCACTACCGGGGGCCTCCGAGAAGTACTTC.

The chain combines TRBV7-9 with TRBJ2-7, with D possibly matching TRBD2 (6 bases). This CDR3 region has 14 residues. The germline gives CDR1 SEHNR, CDR2 FQNEAQ (reference sequence). V dropped 3 bases and J dropped 5 bases, with 14 bases sitting between them. CDR3 coding DNA: TGTGCCAGCAGCTTGGGGGGAGTATCCGACGAGCAGTACTTC. Translated: CASSLGGVSDEQYF.

This chain joins TRBV11-2 and TRBJ2-2, with D maybe TRBD1 (6 bases). V gave up 0 bases and J gave up 5 bases, with 16 bases separating them. Germline CDR1 reads SGHAT; CDR2 reads FQNNGV. The CDR3 spans 17 residues. CDR3: CASSLDLVGASTGELFF. DNA for the CDR3: TGTGCCAGCAGCTTAGATCTTGTGGGGGCAAGTACCGGGGAGCTGTTTTTT.

This clone has a handful of counts. This chain joins TRBV28 and TRBJ1-4, with 7 nucleotides matching TRBD1. Germline CDR1 and CDR2: MDHEN and SYDVKM. After removal of 3 bases from V and 2 bases from J, the junction contained 9 bases not matched to a gene. The CDR3 loop spans 17 amino acids. CDR3 nucleotides: TGTGCCAGCAGTTTGCCAGGGGGGATGGGGACTAATGAAAAACTGTTTTTT. Its protein is CASSLPGGMGTNEKLFF.

This clone was counted ten times or more. This sequence may be a read error, since a much larger clone differs from it by one base. The sample has other DNA sequences that encode this CDR3 too. The chain carries TRBV7-2 and TRBJ2-5, with a possible D match to TRBD2 (5 bases). CDR3 size: 15 residues. Germline V gene lookup returns CDR1 SGHTA and CDR2 FQGNSA. The CDR3 loop is CASSLWGAAEETQYF. The DNA for the CDR3 is TGCGCCAGCAGCTTGTGGGGAGCAGCGGAAGAGACCCAGTACTTC.

The chain recombines TRBV5-6 with TRBJ2-1; 8 bases are shared with TRBD2. V trimming: 1 base; J trimming: 4 bases; junction bases outside the gene matches: 4. CDR1 and CDR2 from the germline V gene are SGHDT and YYEEEE. The CDR3 sequence is 15 residues long. The CDR3 region has the DNA TGTGCCAGCAGCTTGACAGTAGCGGGATACAATGAGCAGTTCTTC. Protein: CASSLTVAGYNEQFF.

The chain has TRBV4-2 and TRBJ2-7, with 10 nucleotides matching TRBD2. This CDR3 contains 18 residues. Germline-derived CDR1 and CDR2 are LGHNA and YNFKEQ. Trimming at V came to 6 bases and at J to 0 bases, leaving 14 bases not matched to a gene. CDR3 amino acids: CASRKDPRTSGSSYEQYF. The CDR3 bases are TGTGCCAGCAGAAAAGACCCCAGGACTAGCGGCAGCTCCTACGAGCAGTACTTC.

The rearrangement joins TRBV7-9 to TRBJ1-2, with D perhaps matching TRBD1 (5 bases). The CDR3 is 14 residues long. Germline loops: CDR1 SEHNR, CDR2 FQNEAQ (reference sequence). The V gene lost 5 bases and the J gene lost 3 bases, with 13 bases spanning the gap. This CDR3 reads CASSARDLDYGYTF. CDR3 DNA: TGTGCCAGCAGCGCCAGGGATCTGGACTATGGCTACACCTTC.

This clone was seen more than once but under ten times. The V call is TRBV12-3 or TRBV12-4, the J call TRBJ2-7, with TRBD1 matching over 10 bases. V lost 4 bases and J lost 4; bases outside the gene matches: 4. There are 14 residues in the CDR3. CDR3 in amino acids: CASSWGQGLYEQYF. CDR3 in DNA: TGTGCCAGCAGTTGGGGACAGGGGCTTTACGAGCAGTACTTC.

The chain is built from TRBV27 and TRBJ2-7; possible D gene TRBD1, 6 bases. The V gene's germline CDR1 is MNHEY and CDR2 SMNVEV (reference sequence). Trimming pared 5 bases from V and 2 bases from J, leaving 10 bases between. The CDR3 loop spans 13 amino acids. CDR3 coding DNA: TGTGCCAGCAGTCCCGGACAGCCCTACGAGCAGTACTTC. Translating it yields CASSPGQPYEQYF.

The V and J genes are TRBV7-2 and TRBJ2-1; D is ambiguous. Germline V gene sequence: CDR1 SGHTA, CDR2 FQGNSA. The V and J ends lost 3 bases and 9 bases respectively, with 9 bases between them. CDR3 length: 12 amino acids. DNA for the CDR3: TGTGCCAGCAGCTTTGGATTCAGTGAGCAGTTCTTC. Its protein product is CASSFGFSEQFF.

The chain links TRBV5-6 to TRBJ1-3, with D perhaps TRBD1 (5 bases). V was clipped by 4 bases and J by 4 bases, with 15 bases between them. Germline-derived CDR1 and CDR2 are SGHDT and YYEEEE. This CDR3 is built from 15 residues. As DNA, the CDR3 is TGTGCCAGCAGCGTACTCCAGGGCACGGGAAACACCATATATTTT. The encoded protein is CASSVLQGTGNTIYF. Combining the CDR3 with reference TRBV5-6 and TRBJ1-3 gives the whole variable domain DAGVTQSPTHLIKTRGQQVTLRCSPKSGHDTVSWYQQALGQGPQFIFQYYEEEERQRGNFPDRFSGHQFPNYSSELNVNALLLGDSALYLCASSVLQGTGNTIYFGEGSWLTVV.

This rearrangement joins TRBV5-1 to TRBJ1-2, with D possibly being TRBD1 (5 bases). V lost 7 bases and J lost 4, with 14 bases in between. This CDR3 comprises 13 residues. Germline V gene sequence: CDR1 SGHRS, CDR2 YFSETQ. The CDR3 DNA reads as TGCGCCAGCGCAGGGCCGGGGTCCTATGGCTACACCTTC. It is translated as CASAGPGSYGYTF.

This clone was seen only a few times. The chain has TRBV19 and TRBJ2-2; D unclear. There are 14 residues in the CDR3. Germline V gene data show CDR1 as LNHDA and CDR2 as SQIVND (reference sequence). With 4 bases removed from V and 3 bases from J, the gap between germline ends came to 9 bases. The DNA of the CDR3 is TGTGCCAGTAGTACAGGTTCAGACACCGGGGAGCTGTTTTTT. As protein: CASSTGSDTGELFF.

Ten or more counts support this clone. The rearrangement uses TRBV5-6 and TRBJ1-2, with a tentative D call TRBD1 (6 bases). The CDR3 runs 13 residues. V lost 2 bases and J 9 bases, leaving 14 bases between the germline ends. Germline-derived CDR1 and CDR2 are SGHDT and YYEEEE. CDR3 in DNA: TGTGCCAGCAGCTTACGCAGGGGAGGAAGCTACACCTTC. It is translated as CASSLRRGGSYTF.

This clone has at least ten counts. Given a much more abundant clone one base away, this may be a read error. The rearrangement links TRBV4-3 to TRBJ1-6; no clear D gene. Per germline, CDR1 LGHNA and CDR2 YSLEER. CDR3 length equals 15 residues. V shed 4 bases and J shed 15 bases, with 22 bases lying between them. As DNA, the CDR3 is TGCGCCAGCAGCCCCTCGGGCCCCAGTTCCTTCCTCCTCCACTTT. This sequence encodes CASSPSGPSSFLLHF.

V is TRBV20-1 and J is TRBJ2-2; 11 bases match TRBD2. This CDR3 is built from 14 residues. V trimming: 3 bases; J trimming: 7 bases; junction bases outside the gene matches: 4. The germline gives CDR1 DFQATT, CDR2 SNEGSKA (reference sequence). Here the CDR3 DNA reads TGCAGTGCTAGGGGGACTAGCGGCATCGGGGAGCTGTTTTTT. The encoded protein is CSARGTSGIGELFF.